This T cell receptor beta chain was sequenced during a study of CD8 T cells in Susac syndrome. Random-hexamer reverse transcription was applied to roughly 0.5 to 1 ug RNA. Multiplex PCR with immunoSEQ amplified the TCR beta CDR3 across 54 Vbeta and 13 Jbeta. One entry per CDR3 protein results from TCRdb running MiXCR on the immunoSEQ multiplex PCR reads. Of around 200,000 distinct CDR3 sequences in the sample, around 93% are singletons; the top ten hold around 0.16%. TCR beta was sequenced from blood CD8+ and CD4+ T cells. Germline CDR1 reads SGDLS; CDR2 reads YYNGEE. This CDR3 spans 15 amino acids. V shed 4 bases and J 7 bases; nucleotides not matched to a gene: 7.

The sequence was obtained from a human donor with Susac syndrome. The rearrangement links TRBV9 to TRBJ1-6, with 8 bases aligning to TRBD1. Sample: CD8+ T cells from PBMCs. The CDR3 coding sequence is TGTGCCAGCAGCAGCCCCACAGGGGGAAATTCACCCCTCCACTTT. Its translation: CASSSPTGGNSPLHF. The whole variable domain, remainder taken from reference TRBV9 and TRBJ1-6, is DSGVTQTPKHLITATGQRVTLRCSPRSGDLSVYWYQQSLDQGLQFLIQYYNGEERAKGNILERFSAQQFPDLHSELNLSSLELGDSALYFCASSSPTGGNSPLHFGNGTRLTVT.